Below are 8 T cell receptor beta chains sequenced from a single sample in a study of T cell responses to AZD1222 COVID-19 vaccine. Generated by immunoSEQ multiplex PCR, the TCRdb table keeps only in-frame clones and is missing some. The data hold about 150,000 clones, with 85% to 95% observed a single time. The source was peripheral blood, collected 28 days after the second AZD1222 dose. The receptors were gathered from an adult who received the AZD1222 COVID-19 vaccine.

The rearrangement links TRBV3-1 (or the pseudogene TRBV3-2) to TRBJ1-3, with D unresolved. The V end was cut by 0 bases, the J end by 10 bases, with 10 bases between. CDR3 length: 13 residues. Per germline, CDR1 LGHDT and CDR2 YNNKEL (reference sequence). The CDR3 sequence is CASSQELRGTIYF. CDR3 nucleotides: TGTGCCAGCAGCCAAGAGCTTCGAGGGACCATATATTTT.

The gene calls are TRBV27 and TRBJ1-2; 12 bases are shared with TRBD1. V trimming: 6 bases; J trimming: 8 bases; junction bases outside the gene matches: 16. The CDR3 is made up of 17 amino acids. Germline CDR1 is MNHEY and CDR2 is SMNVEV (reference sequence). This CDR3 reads CASSPGTGGAILKGYTF. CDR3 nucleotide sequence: TGTGCCAGCAGCCCCGGGACAGGGGGCGCGATCCTAAAGGGCTACACCTTC.

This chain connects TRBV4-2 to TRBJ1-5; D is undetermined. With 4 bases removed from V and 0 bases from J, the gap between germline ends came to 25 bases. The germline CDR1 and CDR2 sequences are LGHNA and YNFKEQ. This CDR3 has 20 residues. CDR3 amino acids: CASSRGFGGTNDYSNQPQHF. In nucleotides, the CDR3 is TGTGCCAGCAGCCGCGGCTTCGGTGGAACAAATGATTATAGCAATCAGCCCCAGCATTTT.

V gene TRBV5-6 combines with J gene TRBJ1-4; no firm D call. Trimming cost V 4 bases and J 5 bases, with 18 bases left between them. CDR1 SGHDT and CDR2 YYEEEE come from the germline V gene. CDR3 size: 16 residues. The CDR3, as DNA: TGTGCCAGCAGCCGGCCCTTGCGGAGGCCAAATGAAAAACTGTTTTTT. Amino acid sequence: CASSRPLRRPNEKLFF.

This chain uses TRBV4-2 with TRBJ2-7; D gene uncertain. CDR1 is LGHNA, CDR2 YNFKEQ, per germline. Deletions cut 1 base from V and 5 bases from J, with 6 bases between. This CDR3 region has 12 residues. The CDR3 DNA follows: TGTGCCAGCAGCCAAGCCCGAGACGAGCAGTACTTC. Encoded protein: CASSQARDEQYF.

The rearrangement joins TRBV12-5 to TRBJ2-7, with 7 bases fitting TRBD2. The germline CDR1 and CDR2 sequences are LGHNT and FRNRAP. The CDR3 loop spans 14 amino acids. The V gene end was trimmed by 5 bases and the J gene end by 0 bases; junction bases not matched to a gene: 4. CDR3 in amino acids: CASGGGTNSYEQYF. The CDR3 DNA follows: TGTGCTAGTGGTGGCGGGACTAACTCCTACGAGCAGTACTTC.

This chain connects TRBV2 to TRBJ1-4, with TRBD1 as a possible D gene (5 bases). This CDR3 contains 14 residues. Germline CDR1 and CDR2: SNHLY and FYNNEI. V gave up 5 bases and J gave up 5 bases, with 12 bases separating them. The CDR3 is CASSPGTANEKLFF. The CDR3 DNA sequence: TGTGCCAGCAGTCCCGGGACGGCAAATGAAAAACTGTTTTTT. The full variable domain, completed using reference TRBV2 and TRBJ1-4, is EPEVTQTPSHQVTQMGQEVILRCVPISNHLYFYWYRQILGQKVEFLVSFYNNEISEKSEIFDDQFSVERPDGSNFTLKIRSTKLEDSAMYFCASSPGTANEKLFFGSGTQLSVL.

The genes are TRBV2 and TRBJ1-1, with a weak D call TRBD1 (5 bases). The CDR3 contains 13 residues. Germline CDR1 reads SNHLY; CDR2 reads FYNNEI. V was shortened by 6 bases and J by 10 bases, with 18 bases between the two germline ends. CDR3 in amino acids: CASSPIGGTVAFF. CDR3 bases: TGTGCCAGCAGCCCCATTGGCGGGACGGTAGCTTTCTTT.